This entry lists 4 T cell receptor beta chains sequenced from one sample in a study of blood T cells in healthy people across ages. For the second PCR, which ran for about 6 to 11 cycles, a sample-barcoded 5' primer and a J-beta primer mix were used. TCRdb passed the 5' RACE reads through MiXCR, listing each CDR3 protein once. This table holds around 1.5 million distinct CDR3 sequences, about 40% found once. Material: blood. The receptors originated from a young woman in good health.

The CDR3 loop reads CAISEALASTDTQYF. CDR3 DNA: TGTGCCATCAGTGAAGCACTAGCTAGCACAGATACGCAGTATTTT. This chain joins TRBV10-3 and TRBJ2-3; perhaps TRBD2 as D (6 bases). Germline values: CDR1 ENHRY, CDR2 SYGVKD. Trimming took off 3 bases at V and 0 bases at J, with 10 bases between the two ends. The CDR3 is 15 amino acids.

A few counts support this clonotype. The chain is built from TRBV20-1 and TRBJ2-1; D ambiguous. V was clipped by 0 bases and J by 8 bases, with 14 bases between them. CDR1 and CDR2 from the germline V gene are DFQATT and SNEGSKA (reference sequence). The CDR3 is made up of 14 amino acids. The CDR3 here is CSARDGRRVDEQFF. In nucleotides, the CDR3 is TGCAGTGCTAGAGACGGGCGTAGGGTCGATGAGCAGTTCTTC.

V gene TRBV2 combines with J gene TRBJ2-1; 11 positions match TRBD2. Trimming took 10 bases from V and 6 from J; bases not matched to a gene: 8. The CDR3 has 14 residues. The germline V gene encodes CDR1 SNHLY and CDR2 FYNNEI. The CDR3 spells CATLLAGAVNEQFF. As DNA, the CDR3 is TGTGCCACTCTACTAGCGGGAGCGGTCAATGAGCAGTTCTTC.

The genes are TRBV14 and TRBJ2-7; 14 positions match TRBD2. The trim removed 11 bases at V and 7 bases at J, leaving 16 bases unmatched. CDR1 and CDR2 from the germline V gene are SGHDN and FVKESK. This CDR3 has 16 residues. CDR3 sequence reads: CAASPGTSGSFYEQYF. In nucleotides, the CDR3 is TGTGCCGCCTCCCCCGGGACTAGCGGGAGTTTCTATGAGCAGTACTTC.